The 22 T cell receptor beta chains below were found in one sample sequenced in a study of spatial heterogeneity in lung cancer. The time point: sample taken at primary tumor resection. TCRdb used MiXCR to reprocess the 5' RACE reads, holding one entry per CDR3 protein. The top ten clones hold roughly 41% of a sample with around 92,000 distinct CDR3 sequences, over 9.5% of them seen once. The starting material was PBMCs, obtained at surgery. These receptors were collected from a male donor with early-stage non-small cell lung cancer.

The rearrangement links TRBV5-1 to TRBJ2-1; no firm D call. The germline V and J ends were trimmed by 2 bases and 5 bases, with 8 bases remaining between them. The V gene's germline CDR1 is SGHRS and CDR2 YFSETQ. The CDR3 loop spans 13 amino acids. This CDR3 reads CASSLPTNNEQFF. In DNA, the CDR3 is TGCGCCAGCAGCTTACCAACTAACAATGAGCAGTTCTTC.

This clonotype has ten or more counts. The J gene is TRBJ2-1, the V gene TRBV20-1; 12 positions agree with TRBD2. The J segment lost 4 bases and the V segment lost 1 base, leaving 11 bases of the junction unmatched. Germline CDR1 and CDR2: DFQATT and SNEGSKA (reference sequence). This CDR3 comprises 18 residues. The CDR3 coding sequence is TGCAGTGCTAGAGGACGGCTAGCGGGGGGGCCCGCATACAATGAGCAGTTCTTC. Translated: CSARGRLAGGPAYNEQFF.

This clonotype has only a few counts. J is TRBJ1-1 and V is TRBV28, with 8 nucleotides matching TRBD1. CDR3 size: 14 residues. CDR1 MDHEN and CDR2 SYDVKM come from the germline V gene. V lost 10 bases and J lost 0; bases outside the gene matches: 7. CDR3 amino acids: CATRDRGVNTEAFF. For the CDR3, the DNA is TGTGCCACCCGAGACAGGGGCGTGAACACTGAAGCTTTCTTT.

This clonotype was detected ten times or more. The V and J genes are TRBV7-9 and TRBJ1-4; D gene unclear. V was trimmed by 5 bases and J by 5 bases, leaving 15 bases between them. The CDR3 spans 15 residues. Germline V gene data show CDR1 as SEHNR and CDR2 as FQNEAQ (reference sequence). The DNA for the CDR3 is TGTGCCAGCAGCCTAGAAAAACGAAAGAATGAAAAACTGTTTTTT. As protein: CASSLEKRKNEKLFF.

The chain carries TRBV6-2 or TRBV6-3 and TRBJ1-5, with D unclear. The CDR3 spans 17 residues. V was shortened by 2 bases and J by 2 bases, with 16 bases between the two germline ends. Germline V lookup: CDR1 MNHEY, CDR2 SVGEGT. In DNA form, the CDR3 reads TGTGCCAGCAGTTACGTTGGTGTTCCCGGGGGCAATCAGCCCCAGCATTTT. This sequence encodes CASSYVGVPGGNQPQHF.

This clonotype was detected many times. As DNA, the CDR3 is TGCAGTGCTCCAGGGCGTAACAATCAGCCCCAGCATTTT. Protein: CSAPGRNNQPQHF. The chain carries TRBV20-1 and TRBJ1-5, with TRBD1 as a possible D gene (5 bases). Trimming pared 5 bases from V and 3 bases from J, leaving 11 bases between. The germline V gene has CDR1 DFQATT and CDR2 SNEGSKA (reference sequence). The CDR3 loop spans 13 amino acids.

In its sample, this clonotype was seen a few times. The V and J genes are TRBV12-3 or TRBV12-4 and TRBJ1-5; perhaps TRBD1 as D (6 bases). Trimming shortened V by 3 bases and J by 7 bases, and 13 bases separated the two germline ends. CDR3 length: 14 residues. The CDR3 reads CASSLQRGGQPQHF. The CDR3 DNA is TGTGCCAGCAGTTTGCAGCGAGGGGGGCAGCCCCAGCATTTT.

CDR3 nucleotides: TGTGCCAGCAGTTTTCTGTCTAGCGACTCCTACGAGCAGTACTTC. Its protein product is CASSFLSSDSYEQYF. This rearrangement joins TRBV12-3 or TRBV12-4 to TRBJ2-7; maybe TRBD2 (6 bases). This CDR3 is built from 15 residues. Trimming shortened V by 3 bases and J by 0 bases, and 12 bases separated the two germline ends.

In its sample, this clonotype was seen a few times. This chain connects TRBV5-1 to TRBJ2-3; 11 nucleotides line up with TRBD1. The CDR3 consists of 15 residues. J was trimmed by 4 bases and V by 4 bases; bases with no gene match: 5. Germline loops: CDR1 SGHRS, CDR2 YFSETQ. The CDR3 spells CASSPWTGGADTQYF. In nucleotides, the CDR3 is TGCGCCAGCAGCCCGTGGACAGGGGGCGCAGATACGCAGTATTTT.

This clonotype has only a few counts. The chain has TRBV21-1 and TRBJ1-4. TRBV21-1 has pseudogene status. This CDR3 is built from 16 residues. CDR3 protein: CASSFHRKENNEKLFF. CDR3 DNA: TGTGCCAGCAGCTTCCACCGAAAGGAGAATAATGAAAAACTGTTTTTT.

CDR3 DNA sequence: TGCAGTGCCAGGGACGAAAGCTCTGGAAACACCATATATTTT. Translation gives CSARDESSGNTIYF. The J gene is TRBJ1-3, the V gene TRBV20-1, with D possibly TRBD1 on 5 matching bases. The germline V and J ends were trimmed by 6 bases and 0 bases, with 12 bases remaining between them. The CDR3 extends over 14 amino acids. Per the germline V gene, CDR1 is DFQATT and CDR2 is SNEGSKA (reference sequence).

This clonotype has a handful of counts. The chain joins TRBV9 to TRBJ1-3, with 12 bases identical to TRBD1. Germline CDR1 reads SGDLS; CDR2 reads YYNGEE. Unmatched junction bases numbered 5, after V lost 3 bases and J lost 4 bases. There are 16 residues in the CDR3. CDR3 nucleotides: TGTGCCAGCAGCGCGGGACAGGGGGCGCGAGGAAACACCATATATTTT. This sequence encodes CASSAGQGARGNTIYF.

This clonotype was observed a few times. This sequence joins TRBV13 and TRBJ2-1; 9 positions match TRBD1. After removal of 5 bases from V and 5 bases from J, the junction contained 7 bases not matched to a gene. In germline, CDR1 is PRHDT, CDR2 FYEKMQ (reference sequence). The CDR3 has 15 residues. CDR3 bases: TGTGCCAGCAGCCCGTTCGGGACAGGGAACAATGAGCAGTTCTTC. This codes for CASSPFGTGNNEQFF. Combining the CDR3 with reference TRBV13 and TRBJ2-1 gives the whole variable domain AAGVIQSPRHLIKEKRETATLKCYPIPRHDTVYWYQQGPGQDPQFLISFYEKMQSDKGSIPDRFSAQQFSDYHSELNMSSLELGDSALYFCASSPFGTGNNEQFFGPGTRLTVL.

The V call is TRBV14, the J call TRBJ1-1; D gene uncertain. CDR1 and CDR2 (germline): SGHDN, FVKESK. The CDR3 sequence is 17 residues long. Trimming took 0 bases from V and 0 from J, leaving 14 bases between them. The CDR3 region has the DNA TGTGCCAGCAGCCAAGACCTTACGGCGGGCATGAACACTGAAGCTTTCTTT. It specifies CASSQDLTAGMNTEAFF.

This clonotype was found a few times. This chain joins TRBV7-6 and TRBJ1-1; D remains ambiguous. Between the trimmed V and J ends, which lost 5 bases and 0 bases, there was a span of 7 bases. Germline CDR1 is SGHVS and CDR2 is FNYEAQ. The CDR3 has 13 amino acids. The CDR3 bases are TGTGCCAGCAGCGCTGACTTGAACACTGAAGCTTTCTTT. Protein: CASSADLNTEAFF.

This clonotype came up a few times. The CDR3 loop reads CASSKGQQETQYF. The CDR3 bases are TGTGCCAGCAGCAAGGGACAGCAAGAGACCCAGTACTTC. This sequence joins TRBV12-3 or TRBV12-4 and TRBJ2-5; the match to TRBD1 covers 7 bases. J gave up 2 bases and V 6 bases, and 3 bases lay outside the gene matches. The CDR3 length is 13 residues.

This clonotype was detected many times. The V call is TRBV20-1, the J call TRBJ1-2, with D tentatively TRBD1 (6 bases). The CDR3 is 14 residues long. In germline, CDR1 is DFQATT, CDR2 SNEGSKA (reference sequence). Trimming removed 6 bases at V and 6 bases at J, with 20 bases between. DNA for the CDR3: TGCAGTGCCAGACGCCGACAGGACCTAAATGGCTACACCTTC. The encoded protein is CSARRRQDLNGYTF.

This clonotype was counted at least ten times. This chain uses TRBV5-1 with TRBJ1-5, with D possibly TRBD1 on 5 matching bases. Germline assignment: CDR1 SGHRS and CDR2 YFSETQ. This CDR3 is built from 14 residues. Between the trimmed V and J ends, which lost 3 bases and 0 bases, there was a span of 7 bases. CDR3 residues: CASSWDGSNQPQHF. CDR3 nucleotide sequence: TGCGCCAGCAGCTGGGACGGTAGCAATCAGCCCCAGCATTTT.

There are many counts of this clonotype. This sequence joins TRBV14 and TRBJ2-7; the match to TRBD1 covers 7 bases. The ends lost 2 bases at V and 4 bases at J; junction bases unmatched: 11. The CDR3 covers 16 residues. Per germline, CDR1 SGHDN and CDR2 FVKESK. The chain's CDR3 is CASSQMPPTGWYEQYF. The CDR3 nucleotides are TGTGCCAGCAGCCAAATGCCTCCGACAGGGTGGTACGAGCAGTACTTC.

This clonotype was detected only a few times. The chain has TRBV4-3 and TRBJ1-3; 9 bases match TRBD1. Germline V gives CDR1 LGHNA, CDR2 YSLEER. Trimming cost V 5 bases and J 6 bases; bases outside gene matches: 5. The length of the CDR3 is 14 residues. This CDR3 reads CASSNRQGVNTIYF. CDR3 nucleotides: TGCGCCAGCAGCAATAGACAGGGGGTAAACACCATATATTTT.

V usage is TRBV7-2 and J usage is TRBJ1-4; 7 bases agree with TRBD1. The CDR3 is made up of 14 amino acids. After removal of 2 bases from V and 4 bases from J, the junction contained 1 base not matched to a gene. Germline CDR1 SGHTA, CDR2 FQGNSA. The CDR3, as DNA: TGTGCCAGCAGCTTAACAGGGGATAATGAAAAACTGTTTTTT. Protein product: CASSLTGDNEKLFF.

J is TRBJ2-3 and V is TRBV4-3; 12 nucleotides line up with TRBD2. Germline assignment: CDR1 LGHNA and CDR2 YSLEER. The CDR3 extends over 17 amino acids. V trimming: 1 base; J trimming: 12 bases; junction bases outside the gene matches: 14. As DNA, the CDR3 is TGCGCCAGCAGCCAAGGAATAGGACTAGCGGGGTCCTACTCTCAGTATTTT. Its protein is CASSQGIGLAGSYSQYF.